Included here is one T cell receptor beta chain sequence, with context. The data were taken from a study of blood T cell repertoires in COVID-19. In the study overall: Collection of acute and convalescent COVID-19 samples took place in the United States, Italy and Spain. In each case, the material was cDNA or gDNA derived from T cells, B-cell-depleted T cells, or PBMCs.

V was shortened by 11 bases and J by 1 base, with 17 bases between the two germline ends. Germline lookup yields CDR1 SGHVS and CDR2 FNYEAQ. CDR3 length: 15 residues. Study processing details: Estimates of nucleated cell counts were drawn from the amplification of reference gene primers. Assay used: immunoSEQ multiplex PCR; TCRdb lists only in-frame clones, some missing. V and J calls and clone size come straight from that table; D and trimming were deduced from the DNA. The sample lists 150,000 to 200,000 clones; about four fifths were seen once. This chain links TRBV7-6 with TRBJ2-2; D may be TRBD2 (6 bases). Material: peripheral blood. The TCR originated in a man aged 55 to 70 with active or convalescent COVID-19. In nucleotides, the CDR3 is TGTGCCCGGAGGGGCAGGCTTGGGAACACCGGGGAGCTGTTTTTT. It specifies CARRGRLGNTGELFF.